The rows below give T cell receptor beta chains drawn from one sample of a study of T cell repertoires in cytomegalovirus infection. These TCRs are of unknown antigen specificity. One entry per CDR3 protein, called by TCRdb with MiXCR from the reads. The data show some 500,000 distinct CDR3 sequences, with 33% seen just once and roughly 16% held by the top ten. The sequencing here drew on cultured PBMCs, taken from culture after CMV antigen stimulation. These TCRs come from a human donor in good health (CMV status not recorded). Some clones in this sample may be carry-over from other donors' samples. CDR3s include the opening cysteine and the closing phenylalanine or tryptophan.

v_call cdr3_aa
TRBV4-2 CASSRFVDDKETQYF
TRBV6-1 CASTQGASGYTF
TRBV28 CASRDPSTDTQYF
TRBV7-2 CASSLDVSSSYNEQFF
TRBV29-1 CSVVTGAWQYGYTF
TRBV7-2 CASSSDRGLNYGYTF
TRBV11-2 CASSRVPNTEAFF
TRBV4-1 CASSQGVTRHRVNNEQFF
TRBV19 CASYDPDGQGARQPQHF
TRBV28 CASRTPGTGVEKLFF
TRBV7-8 CASSLGWGSWDF
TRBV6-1 CATGEEVTNEKLFF
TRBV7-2 CASRGTGRSYNEQFF
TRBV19 CASSTGLAGAEYF
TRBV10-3 CAISGAGSEAFF
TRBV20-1 CSARNPREGPRNEQFF